This T cell receptor (beta chain) was recorded in a study of blood T cell repertoires in COVID-19 (dated by TCRdb to 2018 to 2020). Notes on the research overall: Collaborator samples came from the United States, Italy and Spain and covered acute and convalescent phases of COVID-19. The material from the prospective study consisted of cDNA or gDNA derived from T cells, B-cell-depleted T cells, or PBMCs. Subjects who had been exposed to COVID-19, were actively infected with it, or had recovered from it provided the deeply sampled blood TCRbeta repertoires that made up the dataset. The repertoires were released in a freely available public database intended as a resource for research on the immune response to SARS-CoV-2. Samples came from the ongoing ImmuneRACE study (first 160 participants) plus 1,254 subjects from 6 global collaborators. Nearly every sample came with metadata listing a de-identified subject ID, COVID-19 status, age in years and sex. HLA class I and class II types, where available, came from metadata supplied by the sample provider rather than from assay-based typing.

The immunoSEQ Assay, a bias-controlled multiplex PCR, was used to amplify TCRbeta CDR3 regions from genomic DNA. Turning to the authors' computational methods: Within the assay, amplification of reference gene primers was used to estimate how many nucleated cells each sample contained. To quantify the absolute abundance of each unique TCRbeta CDR3 rearrangement, sequence reads were collapsed and filtered. Productive Simpson clonality was computed per sample as the square root of Simpson's diversity index over productive rearrangements. TCRdb stores this immuneACCESS table with in-frame sequences only. Part of the clones is absent; in the studies checked, under half of the shortfall reflects unresolved V genes, and no reason is known for the rest. The DNA was the basis for D and trimming; V, J and clone size are from that table. The sample table contains some 500,000 clones; only one count was recorded for 88% of them. In total, the top ten clones hold about 2% of the sample.

In regard to this clone: Its antigen is currently not known. No base-level quality is on record; no much larger clone is a single base apart. At the DNA level, this CDR3 is encoded by other sequences in the same sample as well.

General study outcomes and caveats: The quantity of clinical and demographic metadata differed by source and by participant and was supplied without curation.

Looking up the germline V gene (reference sequence) yields CDR1 MNHEY and CDR2 SMNVEV. The CDR3 starts with the cysteine, ends with the phenylalanine, and has 15 residues. Kept here is only the CDR3 DNA, which spans 45 bases and is read in frame from base 1. V is trimmed back by 8 bases and J by 0 bases, and the junction contains 9 bases that no gene match accounts for. In the prospective study, participants were about 18 to 89 years old, resided in fewer than 25 geographic areas of the United States, and were enrolled through a virtual design. Cohort assignment in the prospective study relied on participant-reported clinical history from a screening survey and a study questionnaire. Recovered participants in ImmuneRACE Cohort 3 were defined by two consecutive negative NP/OP PCR tests, clearance by a healthcare professional, or resolution of symptoms. In the prospective study, whole blood, serum and a nasopharyngeal or oropharyngeal swab were collected from each participant by mobile phlebotomists. Participants in the prospective study had the option to provide additional blood draws and questionnaires over a 2-month period. Prospective study blood samples were shipped either frozen or at room temperature before DNA extraction.

Material: PBMCs or T cells enriched from blood (not recorded which). This chain joins TRBV27 to TRBJ1-1; a stretch of 7 junction bases matches TRBD1. This clonotype was obtained from a woman aged 35 to 49 who had recovered from COVID-19. The nucleotide sequence is TGTGCCAGCTCCCGACAGGGCGGAATGAACACTGAAGCTTTCTTT. Translated, this gives CASSRQGGMNTEAFF.